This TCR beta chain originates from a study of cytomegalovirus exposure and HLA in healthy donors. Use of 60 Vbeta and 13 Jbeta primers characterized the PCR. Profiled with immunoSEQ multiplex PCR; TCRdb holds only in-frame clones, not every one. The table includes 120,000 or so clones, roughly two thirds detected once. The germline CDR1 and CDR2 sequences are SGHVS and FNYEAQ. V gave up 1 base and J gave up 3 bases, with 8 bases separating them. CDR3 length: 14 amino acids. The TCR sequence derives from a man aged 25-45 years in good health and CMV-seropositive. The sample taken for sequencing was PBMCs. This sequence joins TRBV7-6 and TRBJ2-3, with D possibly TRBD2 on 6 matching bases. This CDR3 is CASSLGRGTDTQYF. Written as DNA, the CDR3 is TGTGCCAGCAGCTTAGGGCGGGGTACAGATACGCAGTATTTT.